Below, 25 T cell receptor beta chains from the same sample are listed, as sequenced in a study of cytomegalovirus exposure and HLA in healthy donors. Both 60 Vbeta primers and 13 Jbeta primers went into the PCR. Sequencing used immunoSEQ multiplex PCR; TCRdb keeps in-frame clones, though not all of them. In total, the table holds about 200,000 clones. The material sequenced was PBMCs. Every receptor here comes from a girl under 10 years old in good health and CMV-seropositive.

This rearrangement joins TRBV29-1 to TRBJ1-2; possibly TRBD1 for D (5 bases). The CDR3 contains 16 residues. Germline V gene data show CDR1 as SQVTM and CDR2 as ANQGSEA. V gave up 0 bases and J gave up 6 bases, with 20 bases separating them. The CDR3 bases are TGCAGCGTTGAAGATGAGGAGGCGGGGGACGACGATGGCTACACCTTC. Encoded protein: CSVEDEEAGDDDGYTF.

The chain uses TRBV19 and TRBJ2-1; 9 bases are shared with TRBD2. Germline CDR1 is LNHDA and CDR2 is SQIVND (reference sequence). J lost 4 bases, V lost 6 bases, and 10 bases had no gene match. This CDR3 region has 16 residues. The CDR3 loop reads CASRRGRLAAYNEQFF. In nucleotides, the CDR3 is TGTGCCAGTAGGCGGGGGAGACTAGCGGCGTACAATGAGCAGTTCTTC.

This chain joins TRBV29-1 and TRBJ2-1; D is possibly TRBD2 (6 bases). The V gene lost 3 bases and the J gene lost 5 bases, with 17 bases spanning the gap. Germline-derived CDR1 and CDR2 are SQVTM and ANQGSEA. The CDR3 is made up of 15 amino acids. CDR3 region: CSVDSSAIENNEQFF. The CDR3 nucleotides read TGCAGCGTTGATTCTAGCGCAATCGAAAACAATGAGCAGTTCTTC.

The chain uses TRBV13 and TRBJ1-2; possible D gene TRBD1, 6 bases. The CDR3 totals 17 residues. Per germline, CDR1 PRHDT and CDR2 FYEKMQ (reference sequence). V was clipped by 0 bases and J by 0 bases, with 14 bases between them. The chain's CDR3 is CASSLGGTSGTNYGYTF. The DNA for the CDR3 is TGTGCCAGCAGCTTAGGCGGGACAAGCGGGACTAACTATGGCTACACCTTC.

The chain links TRBV7-2 to TRBJ1-4; TRBD1 matches 7 bases. The CDR3 spans 14 residues. V was pared by 4 bases and J by 8 bases, with 7 bases of the junction left unmatched. From germline, CDR1 is SGHTA and CDR2 FQGNSA. The CDR3 bases are TGTGCCAGCAGCTCGGGACAGCGCCCAGAAAAACTGTTTTTT. It encodes CASSSGQRPEKLFF.

The chain recombines TRBV2 with TRBJ1-1; D remains ambiguous. The V and J ends lost 6 bases and 7 bases respectively, with 12 bases between them. Germline V gene lookup returns CDR1 SNHLY and CDR2 FYNNEI. This CDR3 contains 12 residues. CDR3 loop: CASRLGVIEAFF. The CDR3 nucleotides are TGTGCCAGCAGACTAGGAGTGATTGAAGCTTTCTTT.

The chain employs TRBV6-1 and TRBJ2-1; 8 nucleotides line up with TRBD2. The CDR3 sequence is 14 residues long. With 10 bases clipped from V and 4 bases from J, the junction kept 9 bases outside the gene matches. The germline CDR1 and CDR2 sequences are MNHNS and SASEGT. The CDR3 protein is CATFLAGGYNEQFF. The DNA for the CDR3 is TGTGCCACCTTCCTAGCGGGCGGGTACAATGAGCAGTTCTTC.

This chain joins TRBV15 and TRBJ2-5, with TRBD2 as a possible D gene (6 bases). CDR1 is LNHNV, CDR2 YYDKDF, per germline (reference sequence). Trimming shortened V by 1 base and J by 3 bases, and 12 bases separated the two germline ends. This CDR3 is built from 15 residues. The CDR3 region is CATSRGGIREETQYF. In DNA, the CDR3 is TGTGCCACCAGCAGAGGCGGGATAAGGGAAGAGACCCAGTACTTC.

The V and J genes are TRBV2 and TRBJ1-1, with D possibly TRBD1 on 6 matching bases. This CDR3 region has 13 residues. The germline gives CDR1 SNHLY, CDR2 FYNNEI. Trimming took off 4 bases at V and 4 bases at J, with 10 bases between the two ends. The DNA of the CDR3 is TGTGCCAGCAGTGGTGAAGGGGGCACTGAAGCTTTCTTT. Its translation: CASSGEGGTEAFF.

The chain couples TRBV9 to TRBJ1-5; a possible D gene is TRBD1 (6 bases). The germline V gene has CDR1 SGDLS and CDR2 YYNGEE. The V and J ends lost 0 bases and 2 bases respectively, with 6 bases between them. The CDR3 is 14 amino acids. The CDR3 protein is CASSVGTGNQPQHF. The CDR3 coding sequence is TGTGCCAGCAGCGTAGGGACAGGCAATCAGCCCCAGCATTTT.

The CDR3 nucleotides are TGTGCCAGCAGCGAGGGGGCCCGGATGAACACTGAAGCTTTCTTT. Translation gives CASSEGARMNTEAFF. The genes are TRBV2 and TRBJ1-1, with 7 positions matching TRBD1. The V segment lost 6 bases and the J segment 0 bases; nucleotides outside the gene matches: 7. CDR1 and CDR2 from the germline V gene are SNHLY and FYNNEI. CDR3 length equals 15 residues.

V gene TRBV28 combines with J gene TRBJ2-3; D might be TRBD1 (5 bases). CDR1 MDHEN and CDR2 SYDVKM come from the germline V gene. Trimming stripped 2 bases from V and 3 bases from J, with 6 bases between. The CDR3 length is 13 residues. The CDR3 reads CASSLQGTDTQYF. The CDR3, as DNA: TGTGCCAGCAGTTTACAGGGTACAGATACGCAGTATTTT.

This sequence joins TRBV6-5 and TRBJ2-2, with 7 bases fitting TRBD2. The germline gives CDR1 MNHEY, CDR2 SVGAGI. Germline trimming cut 0 bases from V and 6 bases from J; bases unmatched to any gene: 1. The CDR3 covers 14 residues. The CDR3 DNA follows: TGTGCCAGCAGTTACTCTCGGGGGGCCGGGGAGCTGTTTTTT. It codes for CASSYSRGAGELFF.

This sequence joins TRBV7-9 and TRBJ2-2; 8 bases are shared with TRBD2. J was trimmed by 4 bases and V by 3 bases; bases with no gene match: 7. The CDR3 covers 16 residues. Germline V lookup: CDR1 SEHNR, CDR2 FQNEAQ (reference sequence). For the CDR3, the DNA is TGTGCCAGCAGCTTGATCGGGACTAGTGGCACCGGGGAGCTGTTTTTT. Translating it yields CASSLIGTSGTGELFF.

This chain links TRBV19 with TRBJ2-3; the match to TRBD2 covers 8 bases. This CDR3 region has 14 residues. Germline V gene lookup returns CDR1 LNHDA and CDR2 SQIVND (reference sequence). Germline trimming cut 10 bases from V and 3 bases from J; bases unmatched to any gene: 9. The CDR3 sequence is CATIPGGRTDTQYF. The DNA of the CDR3 is TGTGCCACCATCCCGGGAGGGCGGACAGATACGCAGTATTTT.

J is TRBJ2-1 and V is TRBV14, with D perhaps matching TRBD2 (5 bases). Germline loops: CDR1 SGHDN, CDR2 FVKESK. The CDR3 is 15 residues long. Trimming cost V 3 bases and J 16 bases, with 25 bases left between them. DNA of the CDR3: TGTGCCAGCAGCCAGAAACTCCGGGGAAGCGCCTGGGGTTTCTTC. Protein sequence: CASSQKLRGSAWGFF. Drawing the rest from reference TRBV14 and TRBJ2-1, the complete variable domain is EAGVTQFPSHSVIEKGQTVTLRCDPISGHDNLYWYRRVMGKEIKFLLHFVKESKQDESGMPNNRFLAERTGGTYSTLKVQPAELEDSGVYFCASSQKLRGSAWGFFGPGTRLTVL.

V gene TRBV28 combines with J gene TRBJ2-5, with 9 bases identical to TRBD1. The CDR3 is 14 amino acids. With 2 bases clipped from V and 6 bases from J, the junction kept 4 bases outside the gene matches. The germline gives CDR1 MDHEN, CDR2 SYDVKM. The CDR3, as DNA: TGTGCCAGCAGTTTACAGGACAGGGGACAGACCCAGTACTTC. It encodes CASSLQDRGQTQYF.

The rearrangement links TRBV11-2 to TRBJ1-1, with D possibly matching TRBD1 (6 bases). The CDR3 loop spans 13 amino acids. Deletions cut 9 bases from V and 2 bases from J, with 13 bases between. Germline CDR1 is SGHAT and CDR2 is FQNNGV. This CDR3 reads CASGGSPNTEAFF. CDR3 DNA: TGTGCCAGTGGGGGCAGTCCTAACACTGAAGCTTTCTTT. The complete variable domain, with remaining parts taken from reference TRBV11-2 and TRBJ1-1, reads EAGVAQSPRYKIIEKRQSVAFWCNPISGHATLYWYQQILGQGPKLLIQFQNNGVVDDSQLPKDRFSAERLKGVDSTLKIQPAKLEDSAVYLCASGGSPNTEAFFGQGTRLTVV.

A remark on this clone: At one boundary the junction diverges from the germline segment, which might be a read error. The V gene is TRBV25-1, the J gene TRBJ1-1; 12 bases agree with TRBD1. Germline assignment: CDR1 MGHDK and CDR2 SYGVNS. CDR3 length equals 17 residues. The CDR3 spells CASSESGTGGWNTEAFF. CDR3 DNA sequence: TGTGCCAGCAGCGAATCCGGGACAGGGGGCTGGAACACTGAAGCTTTCTTT.

The gene calls are TRBV5-5 and TRBJ1-3; D may be TRBD1 (6 bases). The CDR3 runs to 16 residues. V was trimmed by 1 base and J by 0 bases, leaving 11 bases between them. CDR1 SGHKS and CDR2 YYEKEE come from the germline V gene (reference sequence). CDR3 sequence: CASSLKAGASGNTIYF. The CDR3 DNA sequence: TGTGCCAGCAGCTTGAAAGCAGGGGCCTCTGGAAACACCATATATTTT.

The chain employs TRBV27 and TRBJ2-7, with 7 bases that match TRBD2. CDR1 MNHEY and CDR2 SMNVEV come from the germline V gene (reference sequence). This CDR3 has 15 residues. The junction had 8 bases not matched to a gene; V was cut back by 2 bases and J by 4 bases. This CDR3 reads CASSLTGGSLYEQYF. The CDR3 region has the DNA TGTGCCAGCAGTTTAACTGGCGGGAGTCTGTACGAGCAGTACTTC.

The genes are TRBV2 and TRBJ1-2, with D unclear. Trimming removed 2 bases at V and 10 bases at J, with 8 bases between. CDR1 is SNHLY and CDR2 is FYNNEI in the germline V gene. The CDR3 contains 11 residues. This chain's CDR3 is CASSELRVYTF. CDR3 sequence (DNA): TGTGCCAGCAGTGAATTGAGGGTCTACACCTTC.

V and J are TRBV6-5 and TRBJ1-1, with TRBD1 as a possible D gene (5 bases). The V and J ends lost 4 bases and 4 bases respectively, with 13 bases between them. Looked up from germline, CDR1 is MNHEY and CDR2 is SVGAGI. This CDR3 has 14 amino acids. This CDR3 is CASSSGRGGTEAFF. CDR3 sequence (DNA): TGTGCCAGCAGTTCGGGCCGGGGGGGCACTGAAGCTTTCTTT.

This CDR3 is CASSQEDRGNEQYF. CDR3 sequence (DNA): TGTGCCAGCAGCCAAGAGGACAGGGGGAACGAGCAGTACTTC. J is TRBJ2-7 and V is TRBV4-2; 10 nucleotides match TRBD1. The J segment lost 5 bases and the V segment lost 0 bases, leaving 1 base of the junction unmatched. Germline CDR1 reads LGHNA; CDR2 reads YNFKEQ. The length of the CDR3 is 14 residues.

This sequence joins TRBV5-1 and TRBJ2-5, with 9 bases that match TRBD1. With the DNA end fitting TRBJ2-7 better, the J assignment may be wrong. Per germline, CDR1 SGHRS and CDR2 YFSETQ. CDR3 length equals 15 residues. The CDR3 region has the DNA TGCGCCAGCAGCTCACACAGGGGGCGGACCTACGAGCAGTACTTC. Protein sequence: CASSSHRGRTYEQYF.